These 21 T cell receptor beta chains share one sample of origin, sequenced in a study of neurological immune-mediated disorders. TCRdb recomputed calls from the 5' RACE reads with MiXCR, one row per CDR3 protein. The profile covers 65,000 to 70,000 distinct CDR3 sequences, with approximately 4.1% appearing a single time and roughly 2.7% taken by the ten largest. The sequenced material came from PBMCs. The receptors stem from a man between 45 and 60 years old with multiple sclerosis.

This clonotype occurred many times. The chain links TRBV7-9 to TRBJ2-3; D unresolved. Trimming pared 6 bases from V and 0 bases from J, leaving 4 bases between. The CDR3 totals 12 residues. The germline gives CDR1 SEHNR, CDR2 FQNEAQ (reference sequence). The CDR3 region has the DNA TGTGCCAGCAGACATAGCACAGATACGCAGTATTTT. Its protein is CASRHSTDTQYF.

This clonotype was recorded at least ten times. The chain employs TRBV5-1 and TRBJ2-3; the D gene is possibly TRBD1 (6 bases). Germline V gene lookup returns CDR1 SGHRS and CDR2 YFSETQ. CDR3 length equals 14 residues. The ends were cut back, 4 bases at V and 2 bases at J, with 11 bases in the middle. CDR3 nucleotides: TGCGCCAGCAGCCACCGGGACAACACAGATACGCAGTATTTT. Its protein is CASSHRDNTDTQYF.

This clonotype has ten or more counts. J is TRBJ1-1 and V is TRBV6-4, with D maybe TRBD1 (6 bases). This CDR3 region has 14 residues. The germline CDR1 and CDR2 sequences are MRHNA and SNTAGT. The ends were cut back, 2 bases at V and 4 bases at J, with 11 bases in the middle. CDR3: CASSDGARGTEAFF. The CDR3 DNA reads TGTGCCAGCAGTGACGGGGCCAGGGGCACTGAAGCTTTCTTT.

This clonotype came up many times. The V gene is TRBV12-3 or TRBV12-4, the J gene TRBJ1-2; D unresolved. The CDR3 totals 15 residues. Trimming left V 6 bases short and J 3 bases short, with 17 bases between. CDR3 in amino acids: CASRGEQLGDYGYTF. CDR3 sequence (DNA): TGTGCCAGCAGGGGCGAACAGCTGGGCGACTATGGCTACACCTTC.

This clonotype has at least ten counts. The rearrangement links TRBV6-5 to TRBJ2-6; the match to TRBD1 covers 7 bases. Germline CDR1 reads MNHEY; CDR2 reads SVGAGI. The CDR3 spans 17 residues. V was pared by 2 bases and J by 0 bases, with 4 bases of the junction left unmatched. The CDR3 DNA reads TGTGCCAGCAGTTACGCGACAGGGACCTCTGGGGCCAACGTCCTGACTTTC. As protein: CASSYATGTSGANVLTF.

V usage is TRBV7-8 and J usage is TRBJ1-5; D ambiguous. The CDR3 extends over 16 amino acids. Germline loops: CDR1 SGHVS, CDR2 FQNEAQ. V dropped 4 bases and J dropped 3 bases, with 16 bases sitting between them. The CDR3 spells CASSYYGVPSNQPQHF. DNA for the CDR3: TGTGCCAGCAGCTACTATGGGGTACCATCCAATCAGCCCCAGCATTTT.

This clonotype was detected ten times or more. The chain has TRBV12-3 or TRBV12-4 and TRBJ1-1; D is unresolved. The length of the CDR3 is 15 residues. Trimming left V 5 bases short and J 3 bases short, with 16 bases between. Here the CDR3 reads CASSRHSGLYTEAFF. The CDR3 nucleotides are TGTGCCAGCAGTCGACACAGTGGATTGTACACTGAAGCTTTCTTT.

The J gene is TRBJ2-1, the V gene TRBV27, with 8 bases identical to TRBD2. The CDR3 is 17 amino acids. The V segment lost 5 bases and the J segment 3 bases; nucleotides outside the gene matches: 12. CDR1 is MNHEY, CDR2 SMNVEV, per germline (reference sequence). This chain's CDR3 is CASSPIGGAGSYNEQFF. CDR3 in DNA: TGTGCCAGCAGTCCTATCGGGGGGGCGGGCAGCTACAATGAGCAGTTCTTC.

V and J are TRBV18 and TRBJ2-7; possible D gene TRBD1, 7 bases. This CDR3 region has 15 residues. CDR1 and CDR2 from the germline V gene are KGHSH and LQKENI. Trimming removed 3 bases at V and 4 bases at J, with 16 bases between. CDR3 sequence (DNA): TGTGCCAGCTCACCTTGGGACAGACTAGGGTACGAGCAGTACTTC. Translation: CASSPWDRLGYEQYF.

This clonotype has a count of ten or more. The chain joins TRBV27 to TRBJ1-1; TRBD1 aligns across 7 bases. The CDR3 is 15 amino acids. The V segment lost 0 bases and the J segment 1 base; nucleotides outside the gene matches: 2. Germline CDR1 reads MNHEY; CDR2 reads SMNVEV (reference sequence). The CDR3 spells CASSLSRGGNTEAFF. CDR3 coding DNA: TGTGCCAGCAGTTTATCCAGGGGGGGGAACACTGAAGCTTTCTTT.

There are many counts of this clonotype. V is TRBV3-1 and J is TRBJ1-1, with 10 bases matching TRBD1. Germline V gene data show CDR1 as LGHDT and CDR2 as YNNKEL (reference sequence). V lost 4 bases to trimming and J lost 0 bases; unmatched junction nucleotides: 5. The CDR3 runs to 16 residues. The CDR3 reads CASSPGQGVMNTEAFF. DNA of the CDR3: TGTGCCAGCAGCCCAGGACAGGGGGTCATGAACACTGAAGCTTTCTTT. The entire variable domain, with the rest obtained from reference TRBV3-1 and TRBJ1-1, is as follows: DTAVSQTPKYLVTQMGNDKSIKCEQNLGHDTMYWYKQDSKKFLKIMFSYNNKELIINETVPNRFSPKSPDKAHLNLHINSLELGDSAVYFCASSPGQGVMNTEAFFGQGTRLTVV.

In its sample, this clonotype was seen many times. The rearrangement joins TRBV5-6 to TRBJ1-4; D unclear. This CDR3 spans 15 amino acids. Germline V lookup: CDR1 SGHDT, CDR2 YYEEEE. V was pared by 0 bases and J by 4 bases, with 10 bases between. The chain's CDR3 is CASSLGPAGNEKLFF. The CDR3 DNA follows: TGTGCCAGCAGCTTGGGTCCAGCCGGTAATGAAAAACTGTTTTTT.

Many counts were recorded for this clonotype. The rearrangement uses TRBV15 and TRBJ2-7, with a weak D call TRBD1 (6 bases). The CDR3 is 13 residues long. V lost 4 bases and J 6 bases, leaving 13 bases between the germline ends. Germline CDR1 is LNHNV and CDR2 is YYDKDF (reference sequence). The CDR3: CATSIQGGSEQYF. The DNA of the CDR3 is TGTGCCACCAGCATACAGGGTGGTTCCGAGCAGTACTTC.

This clonotype was picked up many times. The V gene is TRBV5-5, the J gene TRBJ1-2; D gene uncertain. The CDR3 has 13 residues. The V gene lost 5 bases and the J gene lost 8 bases, with 16 bases spanning the gap. CDR1 is SGHKS and CDR2 is YYEKEE in the germline V gene (reference sequence). CDR3 sequence (DNA): TGTGCCAGCAGACTTGACCGGGTCTCGGGCTACACCTTC. As protein: CASRLDRVSGYTF.

Here the CDR3 reads CASSLQGAADTQYF. As DNA, the CDR3 is TGTGCCAGCTCATTACAGGGGGCGGCAGATACGCAGTATTTT. The chain has TRBV18 and TRBJ2-3; 9 nucleotides align to TRBD1. After removal of 5 bases from V and 4 bases from J, the junction contained 4 bases not matched to a gene. The CDR3 runs to 14 residues. In germline, CDR1 is KGHSH, CDR2 LQKENI.

This clonotype was observed at least ten times. This chain uses TRBV10-3 with TRBJ1-2, with D possibly matching TRBD1 (5 bases). This CDR3 is built from 15 residues. Germline CDR1 is ENHRY and CDR2 is SYGVKD. The germline V and J ends were trimmed by 2 bases and 1 base, with 11 bases remaining between them. The DNA of the CDR3 is TGTGCCATCAGTGAGGGGCAGGGACTTAACTATGGCTACACCTTC. Protein product: CAISEGQGLNYGYTF.

This clonotype was observed many times. This rearrangement joins TRBV4-3 to TRBJ2-1, with 11 bases fitting TRBD1. Germline V gives CDR1 LGHNA, CDR2 YSLEER. V lost 3 bases, J lost 5 bases, and 3 bases stayed unmatched. The CDR3 consists of 15 residues. The CDR3 loop reads CASSHGTGGHNEQFF. CDR3 DNA sequence: TGCGCCAGCAGCCACGGGACAGGGGGACACAATGAGCAGTTCTTC.

In this sample, this clonotype turned up many times. The genes are TRBV20-1 and TRBJ1-4; D uncertain. From germline, CDR1 is DFQATT and CDR2 SNEGSKA (reference sequence). Trimming shortened V by 2 bases and J by 8 bases, and 12 bases separated the two germline ends. The CDR3 sequence is 13 residues long. CDR3 region: CSARSSNREKLFF. The DNA of the CDR3 is TGCAGTGCTAGAAGTTCGAATCGCGAAAAACTGTTTTTT.

This clonotype was counted at least ten times. The chain couples TRBV5-5 to TRBJ2-5; 8 bases match TRBD2. Germline trimming cut 3 bases from V and 3 bases from J; bases unmatched to any gene: 4. The CDR3 length is 14 residues. Germline CDR1 SGHKS, CDR2 YYEKEE (reference sequence). CDR3 nucleotide sequence: TGTGCCAGCAGCTCCCGGGGGGGCGAAGAGACCCAGTACTTC. Residues: CASSSRGGEETQYF.

A word on this clonotype: Lacking the conserved final phenylalanine or tryptophan, this CDR3 likely reflects a read error. The DNA is omitted, as the CDR3 cannot be located on it reliably, and the CDR3 follows TCRdb's listing. The rearrangement joins TRBV21-1 to TRBJ2-3. TRBV21-1 is designated a pseudogene. Ends included, the CDR3 has 8 residues. The CDR3 loop is CASRKEKG.

This clonotype was observed at least ten times. V is TRBV4-3 and J is TRBJ2-2; tentatively, D is TRBD2 (6 bases). The CDR3 covers 15 residues. V lost 3 bases and J lost 5, with 13 bases in between. Germline V CDR1 and CDR2: LGHNA, YSLEER. This CDR3 reads CASSQGLRGTGELFF. As DNA, the CDR3 is TGCGCCAGCAGCCAGGGACTCCGAGGGACCGGGGAGCTGTTTTTT.